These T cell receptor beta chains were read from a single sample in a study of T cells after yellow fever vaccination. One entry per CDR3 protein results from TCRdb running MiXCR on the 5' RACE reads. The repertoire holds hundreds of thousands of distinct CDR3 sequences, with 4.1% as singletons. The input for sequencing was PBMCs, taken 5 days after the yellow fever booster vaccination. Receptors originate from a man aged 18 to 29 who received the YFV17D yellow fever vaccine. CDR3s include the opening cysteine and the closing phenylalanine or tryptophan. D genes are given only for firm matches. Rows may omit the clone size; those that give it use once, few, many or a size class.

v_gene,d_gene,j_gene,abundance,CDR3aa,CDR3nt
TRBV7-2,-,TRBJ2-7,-,CASSLFKGTEQYF,TGTGCCAGCAGCTTATTCAAGGGTACCGAGCAGTACTTC
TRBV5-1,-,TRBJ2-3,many,CASSRTGPGAADTQYF,TGCGCCAGCAGCAGAACGGGCCCCGGGGCGGCAGATACGCAGTATTTT
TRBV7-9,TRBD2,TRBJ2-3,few,CASSLVGLDLDTQYF,TGTGCCAGCAGCTTAGTGGGACTAGATTTAGATACGCAGTATTTT
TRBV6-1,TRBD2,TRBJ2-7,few,CASSERASGGYEQYF,TGTGCCAGCAGTGAACGGGCTAGCGGGGGCTACGAGCAGTACTTC
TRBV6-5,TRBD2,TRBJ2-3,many,CASSYSISGLAGVRAQYF,TGTGCCAGCAGTTACTCGATCTCCGGACTAGCGGGGGTCCGTGCGCAGTATTTT
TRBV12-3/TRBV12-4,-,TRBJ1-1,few,CASSLHAGNTEAFF,TGTGCCAGCAGTCTACACGCGGGGAACACTGAAGCTTTCTTT
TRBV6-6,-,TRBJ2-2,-,CASSYPTNTGELFF,TGTGCCAGCAGTTACCCGACGAACACCGGGGAGCTGTTTTTT
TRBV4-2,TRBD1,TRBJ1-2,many,CASSPGQGNYGYTF,TGTGCCAGCAGCCCGGGACAGGGGAACTATGGCTACACCTTC
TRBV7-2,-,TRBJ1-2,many,CASSPHSGANYGYTF,TGTGCCAGCAGCCCTCACTCAGGGGCTAACTATGGCTACACCTTC
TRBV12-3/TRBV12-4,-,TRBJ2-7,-,CASSGQIYEQYF,TGTGCCAGCAGCGGGCAGATCTACGAGCAGTACTTC
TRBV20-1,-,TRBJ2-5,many,CSASALETQYF,TGCAGTGCTAGTGCATTGGAGACCCAGTACTTC
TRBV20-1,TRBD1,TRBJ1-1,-,CSADTGGGTEAFF,TGCAGTGCTGACACAGGGGGCGGCACTGAAGCTTTCTTT
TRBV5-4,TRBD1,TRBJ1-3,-,CASGQGGNTIYF,TGTGCCAGCGGACAGGGAGGGAACACCATATATTTT
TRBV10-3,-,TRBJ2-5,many,CAISSRETQYF,TGTGCCATCAGTAGCCGGGAGACCCAGTACTTC
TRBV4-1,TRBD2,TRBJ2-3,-,CASSQGAGGSTDTQYF,TGCGCCAGCAGCCAAGGGGCGGGGGGTAGCACAGATACGCAGTATTTT
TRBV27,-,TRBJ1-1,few,CASRYGDRDTEAFF,TGTGCCAGCCGATATGGGGACCGAGACACTGAAGCTTTCTTT
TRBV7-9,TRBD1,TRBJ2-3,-,CASSPGTGYTDTQYF,TGTGCCAGCAGCCCCGGGACAGGTTACACAGATACGCAGTATTTT
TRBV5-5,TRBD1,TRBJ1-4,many,CASSSASLTVAGTGNEKLFF,TGTGCCAGCAGCTCAGCCTCACTTACAGTTGCCGGGACAGGGAATGAAAAACTGTTTTTT
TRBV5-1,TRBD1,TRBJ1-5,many,CASSPDRGGQPQHF,TGCGCCAGCAGCCCGGACAGGGGCGGTCAGCCCCAGCATTTT
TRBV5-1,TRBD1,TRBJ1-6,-,CASSLVGTASSYNSPLHF,TGCGCCAGCAGCTTGGTGGGGACAGCGAGCTCCTATAATTCACCCCTCCACTTT
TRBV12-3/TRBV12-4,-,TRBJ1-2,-,CASSFLTAGYTF,TGTGCCAGCAGTTTTTTGACAGCTGGCTACACCTTC
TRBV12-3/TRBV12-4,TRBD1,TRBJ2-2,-,CASSLIGQAVTFF,TGTGCCAGCAGCCTAATTGGACAGGCAGTTACGTTTTTT